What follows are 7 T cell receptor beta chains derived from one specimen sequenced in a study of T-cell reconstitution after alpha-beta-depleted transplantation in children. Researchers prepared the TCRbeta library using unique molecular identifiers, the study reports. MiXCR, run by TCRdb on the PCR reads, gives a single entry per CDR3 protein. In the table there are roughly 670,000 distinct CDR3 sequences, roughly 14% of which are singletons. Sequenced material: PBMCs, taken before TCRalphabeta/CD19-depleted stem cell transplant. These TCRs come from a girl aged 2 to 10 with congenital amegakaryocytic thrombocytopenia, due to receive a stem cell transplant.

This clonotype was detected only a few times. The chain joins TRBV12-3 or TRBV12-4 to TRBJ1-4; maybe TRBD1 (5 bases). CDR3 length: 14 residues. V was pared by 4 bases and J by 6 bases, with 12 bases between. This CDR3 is CASSSGTHYEKLFF. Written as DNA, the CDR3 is TGTGCCAGCAGTTCCGGGACGCATTATGAAAAACTGTTTTTT.

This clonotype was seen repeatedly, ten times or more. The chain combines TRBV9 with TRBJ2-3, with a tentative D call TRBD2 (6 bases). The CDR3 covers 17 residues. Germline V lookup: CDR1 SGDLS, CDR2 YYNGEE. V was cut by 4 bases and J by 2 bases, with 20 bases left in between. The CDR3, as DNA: TGTGCCAGCAGCCTTAGGAGGGGCGGATTCGACACAGATACGCAGTATTTT. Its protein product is CASSLRRGGFDTDTQYF.

The CDR3 spells CASSYAGAAAKNIQYF. In DNA form, the CDR3 reads TGTGCCAGCAGTTACGCTGGGGCGGCGGCCAAAAACATTCAGTACTTC. The V call is TRBV6-5, the J call TRBJ2-4; a possible D gene is TRBD1 (5 bases). This CDR3 has 16 amino acids. The ends were cut back, 2 bases at V and 1 base at J, with 12 bases in the middle. Germline assignment: CDR1 MNHEY and CDR2 SVGAGI.

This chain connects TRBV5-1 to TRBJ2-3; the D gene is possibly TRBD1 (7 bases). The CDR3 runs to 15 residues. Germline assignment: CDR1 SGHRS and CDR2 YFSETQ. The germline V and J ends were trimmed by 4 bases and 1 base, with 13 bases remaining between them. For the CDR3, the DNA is TGCGCCAGCAGCGCGGGGACAGTCCGCACAGATACGCAGTATTTT. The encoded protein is CASSAGTVRTDTQYF.

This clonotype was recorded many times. The CDR3 DNA is TGCAGCGTTCTTCCGGGACAGGGAACGAACTATGGCTACACCTTC. Protein product: CSVLPGQGTNYGYTF. The V call is TRBV29-1, the J call TRBJ1-2, with 9 nucleotides matching TRBD1. Per the germline V gene, CDR1 is SQVTM and CDR2 is ANQGSEA. The junction had 9 bases not matched to a gene; V was cut back by 5 bases and J by 2 bases. This CDR3 region has 15 residues.

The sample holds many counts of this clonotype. This CDR3 reads CSATSGSSYEQYF. The CDR3 region has the DNA TGCAGTGCTACTAGCGGGAGCTCCTACGAGCAGTACTTC. This rearrangement joins TRBV20-1 to TRBJ2-7, with 10 positions matching TRBD2. Germline CDR1 DFQATT, CDR2 SNEGSKA (reference sequence). The CDR3 runs 13 residues. Trimming cost V 4 bases and J 0 bases; bases outside gene matches: 0.

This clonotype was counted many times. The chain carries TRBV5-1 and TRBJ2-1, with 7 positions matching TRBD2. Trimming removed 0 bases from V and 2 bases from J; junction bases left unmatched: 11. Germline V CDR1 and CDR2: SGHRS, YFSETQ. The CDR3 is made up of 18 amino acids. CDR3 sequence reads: CASSLAQGAGVTYNEQFF. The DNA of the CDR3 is TGCGCCAGCAGCTTGGCTCAGGGTGCGGGGGTTACCTACAATGAGCAGTTCTTC.